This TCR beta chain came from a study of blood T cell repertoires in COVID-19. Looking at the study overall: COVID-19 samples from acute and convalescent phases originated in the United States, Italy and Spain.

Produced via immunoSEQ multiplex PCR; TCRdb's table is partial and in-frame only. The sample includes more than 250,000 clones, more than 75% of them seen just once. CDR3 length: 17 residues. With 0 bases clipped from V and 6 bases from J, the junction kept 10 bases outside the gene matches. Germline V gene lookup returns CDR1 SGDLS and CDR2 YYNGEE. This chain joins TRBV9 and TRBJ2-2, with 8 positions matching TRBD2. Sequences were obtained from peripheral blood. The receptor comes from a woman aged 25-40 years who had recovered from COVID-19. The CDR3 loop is CASSVVGVAGPPGELFF. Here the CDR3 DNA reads TGTGCCAGCAGCGTAGTGGGGGTAGCGGGACCACCCGGGGAGCTGTTTTTT.